What follows are 8 T cell receptor beta chains derived from one specimen sequenced in a study of human CD8 memory T cell subsets (dated by TCRdb to 2019 to 2021). The run used a NextSeq 550. A Human TCR Profiling Kit was used to prepare UMI-labeled 5' RACE TCRbeta libraries. TCRdb reprocessed the reads, and each CDR3 protein sequence is entered once, without DNA. The sample's records list over 8,000 distinct CDR3 sequences. Of the sample, 7.5% to 10% falls within the top ten clones. The specimen sequenced was CD8+ stem-like memory T cells (TSCM and TCM) sorted from PBMCs. The cell subset or site label here, explained by the study, means: stem-like memory CD8 T cells (TSTEM), CCR7+ PD-1- TIGIT-. All receptors derive from a human donor in good health.

The chain combines TRBV4-3 with TRBJ2-1; TCRdb calls TRBD1, which cannot be checked without DNA. This CDR3 has 17 amino acids. Germline V gives CDR1 LGHNA, CDR2 YSLEER. CDR3 protein: CASSQEGTDSSYNEQFF.

The rearrangement links TRBV7-9 to TRBJ2-1; TCRdb gives TRBD2 as the D gene, but with no DNA this cannot be confirmed. CDR3 size: 16 residues. Germline loops: CDR1 SEHNR, CDR2 FQNEAQ (reference sequence). The CDR3 spells CASSLEETTVLNEQFF.

The V call is TRBV29-1, the J call TRBJ2-1. CDR1 SQVTM and CDR2 ANQGSEA come from the germline V gene. The length of the CDR3 is 11 residues. CDR3 region: CSVPGDNEQFF.

The chain links TRBV2 to TRBJ2-3; TCRdb lists TRBD1, though no DNA is available to test this call. The CDR3 spans 15 residues. Looked up from germline, CDR1 is SNHLY and CDR2 is FYNNEI. CDR3 loop: CASRVAGGPADTQYF. Drawing the rest from reference TRBV2 and TRBJ2-3, the complete variable domain is EPEVTQTPSHQVTQMGQEVILRCVPISNHLYFYWYRQILGQKVEFLVSFYNNEISEKSEIFDDQFSVERPDGSNFTLKIRSTKLEDSAMYFCASRVAGGPADTQYFGPGTRLTVL.

The chain carries TRBV3-1 and TRBJ2-1; TCRdb returns TRBD2, unconfirmable since there is no DNA. Germline-derived CDR1 and CDR2 are LGHDT and YNNKEL (reference sequence). This CDR3 has 16 amino acids. CDR3 region: CASSRPRAGGDNEQFF.

This chain uses TRBV7-9 with TRBJ2-5; the TRBD1 assignment by TCRdb is unverifiable without DNA. Germline CDR1 SEHNR, CDR2 FQNEAQ (reference sequence). The CDR3 covers 16 residues. CDR3: CASSLDSTVNRETQYF.

J is TRBJ2-3 and V is TRBV4-3; TCRdb selects TRBD2, and the lack of DNA leaves this call unchecked. The CDR3 loop spans 16 amino acids. Germline-derived CDR1 and CDR2 are LGHNA and YSLEER. CDR3 sequence reads: CASSQAGTSRTDTQYF.

The chain has TRBV27 and TRBJ2-7; without DNA, the TCRdb call of TRBD1 cannot be checked. The CDR3 length is 13 residues. The germline gives CDR1 MNHEY, CDR2 SMNVEV (reference sequence). CDR3 loop: CASGQGEFNEQYF.